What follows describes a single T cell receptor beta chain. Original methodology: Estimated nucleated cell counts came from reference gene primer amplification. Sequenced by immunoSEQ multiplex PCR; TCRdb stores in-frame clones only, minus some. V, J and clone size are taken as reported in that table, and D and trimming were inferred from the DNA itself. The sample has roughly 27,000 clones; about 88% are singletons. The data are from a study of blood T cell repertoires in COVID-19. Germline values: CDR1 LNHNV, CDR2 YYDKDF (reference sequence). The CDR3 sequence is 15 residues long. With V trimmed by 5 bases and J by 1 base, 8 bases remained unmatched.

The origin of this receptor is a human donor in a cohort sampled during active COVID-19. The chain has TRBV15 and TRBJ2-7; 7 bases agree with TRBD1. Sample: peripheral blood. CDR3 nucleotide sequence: TGTGCCACCAGCTCCCGGGACAGTATATCCTACGAGCAGTACTTC. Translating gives CATSSRDSISYEQYF.